The 21 T cell receptor beta chains given below trace back to one sample, sequenced in a study of graft-versus-host responses after intestinal transplantation (dated by TCRdb to about 2021). Taken with the paper, the label for time point translates to: cells obtained before transplantation from donor or recipient. The method was the immunoSEQ multiplex PCR assay. TCRdb obtained this table from immuneACCESS and retained in-frame rearrangements with V and J assigned. These tables miss some clones; where compared with another copy, unresolved V genes account for less than half of the shortfall, and the remainder is unexplained. Recorded for this sample are 75,000 to 100,000 clones; 83% of them occurred a single time. In total, the top ten clones hold 17% of the sample. Their antigens are not known. Sequences were derived from unstimulated CD8+ T cells sorted from spleen or lymph node cells, sampled before intestinal transplant. The source of these receptors is a human donor who received an intestinal transplant.

The chain uses TRBV4-1 and TRBJ2-1; D gene unclear. The germline V gene has CDR1 MGHRA and CDR2 YSYEKL. V was pared by 3 bases and J by 7 bases, with 10 bases between. The CDR3 length is 13 residues. The CDR3 protein is CASSHPGGNEQFF. For the CDR3, the DNA is TGCGCCAGCAGCCATCCTGGTGGGAATGAGCAGTTCTTC.

The chain has TRBV28 and TRBJ2-2; 8 nucleotides line up with TRBD1. Germline CDR1 and CDR2: MDHEN and SYDVKM. After removal of 6 bases from V and 3 bases from J, the junction contained 12 bases not matched to a gene. The CDR3 has 17 residues. The CDR3 is CASSQTGTGVYTGELFF. The CDR3 nucleotides are TGTGCCAGCAGCCAGACCGGGACAGGAGTTTACACCGGGGAGCTGTTTTTT. Full variable domain (rest looked up from reference TRBV28 and TRBJ2-2): DVKVTQSSRYLVKRTGEKVFLECVQDMDHENMFWYRQDPGLGLRLIYFSYDVKMKEKGDIPEGYSVSREKKERFSLILESASTNQTSMYLCASSQTGTGVYTGELFFGEGSRLTVL.

The V gene is TRBV5-1, the J gene TRBJ1-1; no clear D gene. This CDR3 contains 15 residues. V lost 6 bases and J lost 2, with 17 bases in between. Looked up from germline, CDR1 is SGHRS and CDR2 is YFSETQ. CDR3 sequence (DNA): TGCGCCAGCATTCCCTATTGGGGTTCCAACACTGAAGCTTTCTTT. It is translated as CASIPYWGSNTEAFF.

The V and J genes are TRBV30 and TRBJ2-7, with D perhaps given as TRBD1 or TRBD2 (5 bases each). V lost 6 bases, J lost 3 bases, and 15 bases lay in between. Germline V gene lookup returns CDR1 GTSNPN and CDR2 SVGIG (reference sequence). The CDR3 is 13 residues long. CDR3 protein: CACFREGDYEQYF. In DNA, the CDR3 is TGTGCCTGCTTCCGGGAAGGGGACTACGAGCAGTACTTC.

In DNA, the CDR3 is TGTGCCAGCAGCGCCCAGGGTACCGGGGAGCTGTTTTTT. It specifies CASSAQGTGELFF. This chain uses TRBV9 with TRBJ2-2; perhaps TRBD1 as D (5 bases). The germline V gene has CDR1 SGDLS and CDR2 YYNGEE. The CDR3 runs 13 residues. V was trimmed by 3 bases and J by 5 bases, leaving 8 bases between them.

As regards this clone: Other DNA sequences in this sample translate to the same CDR3. V is TRBV9 and J is TRBJ2-1; D is unresolved. CDR1 and CDR2 from the germline V gene are SGDLS and YYNGEE. This CDR3 region has 14 residues. Trimming left V 1 base short and J 0 bases short, with 5 bases between. CDR3 in amino acids: CASSVYGSYNEQFF. Written as DNA, the CDR3 is TGTGCCAGCAGCGTATACGGCTCCTACAATGAGCAGTTCTTC.

V usage is TRBV13 and J usage is TRBJ2-5, with 9 bases aligning to TRBD2. With the DNA end fitting TRBJ2-7 better, the J assignment may be wrong. The CDR3 runs 16 residues. Germline V gene sequence: CDR1 PRHDT, CDR2 FYEKMQ (reference sequence). The CDR3 spells CASSTHSSGDGSEQYF. The CDR3 coding sequence is TGTGCCAGCAGCACCCACTCTAGCGGGGATGGTAGCGAGCAGTACTTC.

The chain joins TRBV6-1 to TRBJ2-3, with D unresolved. The CDR3 consists of 14 residues. Trimming stripped 2 bases from V and 6 bases from J, with 12 bases between. Germline CDR1 is MNHNS and CDR2 is SASEGT. The CDR3 region is CASSEFSFWDTQYF. CDR3 nucleotide sequence: TGTGCCAGCAGTGAATTCTCTTTCTGGGATACGCAGTATTTT.

This clone was seen a few times. Sequence at one end of the junction differs from germline and may be a read error. The genes are TRBV2 and TRBJ2-7; D perhaps matches TRBD1 (6 bases). The CDR3 is 12 amino acids. From germline, CDR1 is SNHLY and CDR2 FYNNEI. CDR3 loop: CASNSVTGFEVF. DNA of the CDR3: TGTGCCAGCAATTCAGTTACAGGGTTCGAGGTCTTC. Full variable domain (missing parts from reference TRBV2 and TRBJ2-7): EPEVTQTPSHQVTQMGQEVILRCVPISNHLYFYWYRQILGQKVEFLVSFYNNEISEKSEIFDDQFSVERPDGSNFTLKIRSTKLEDSAMYFCASNSVTGFEVFGPGTRLTVT.

This clone was observed a few times. This chain links TRBV19 with TRBJ2-7, with 12 nucleotides matching TRBD2. The germline V gene has CDR1 LNHDA and CDR2 SQIVND (reference sequence). After removal of 6 bases from V and 3 bases from J, the junction contained 6 bases not matched to a gene. This CDR3 comprises 15 residues. In DNA form, the CDR3 reads TGTGCCAGTAGCCCTAGCGGGGGGGCTTTCTACGAGCAGTACTTC. It encodes CASSPSGGAFYEQYF.

The chain couples TRBV28 to TRBJ1-2, with no clear D. V was clipped by 9 bases and J by 5 bases, with 19 bases between them. Germline V lookup: CDR1 MDHEN, CDR2 SYDVKM. CDR3 length: 14 amino acids. The CDR3 DNA reads TGTGCCAGTTATGGAGAACCGGGTCCGTATGGCTACACCTTC. Translation: CASYGEPGPYGYTF.

Note on this clone: The sample carries other DNA sequences with the same CDR3. The chain recombines TRBV5-1 with TRBJ1-3; 8 nucleotides align to TRBD1. The CDR3 is 23 amino acids. CDR1 is SGHRS and CDR2 is YFSETQ in the germline V gene. The V gene end was trimmed by 3 bases and the J gene end by 5 bases; junction bases not matched to a gene: 31. The CDR3 loop reads CASSSWSRTGIPRTRIRRNTIYF. CDR3 bases: TGCGCCAGCAGCTCGTGGTCGCGGACAGGGATTCCCCGGACCCGGATAAGGCGAAACACCATATATTTT.

This chain links TRBV2 with TRBJ2-3; unclear D gene. V lost 8 bases to trimming and J lost 5 bases, with 20 bases between them. Per the germline V gene, CDR1 is SNHLY and CDR2 is FYNNEI. The CDR3 consists of 15 residues. CDR3 nucleotide sequence: TGTGCCAGCCCCACGCGATCTACCGTTCTAGATACGCAGTATTTT. It yields the protein CASPTRSTVLDTQYF.

This chain links TRBV6-6 with TRBJ2-1; possible D gene TRBD2, 6 bases. CDR1 is MNHNY, CDR2 SVGAGI, per germline (reference sequence). The CDR3 runs to 15 residues. V was shortened by 4 bases and J by 10 bases, with 20 bases between the two germline ends. The CDR3 region is CASSSVSGPSSEQFF. CDR3 DNA: TGTGCCAGCAGTTCCGTCAGCGGGCCCTCTTCCGAGCAGTTCTTC.

This chain uses TRBV23-1 with TRBJ1-4; D remains ambiguous. TRBV23-1 is given ORF status, its function remaining uncertain. The ends were cut back, 0 bases at V and 0 bases at J, with 8 bases in the middle. This CDR3 has 16 residues. CDR3 amino acids: CASSQSREATNEKLFF. The CDR3 nucleotides are TGCGCCAGCAGTCAATCAAGGGAAGCAACTAATGAAAAACTGTTTTTT.

The V gene is TRBV6-5, the J gene TRBJ1-1; no clear D. This CDR3 has 15 amino acids. V was pared by 0 bases and J by 4 bases, with 12 bases between. From germline, CDR1 is MNHEY and CDR2 SVGAGI. As DNA, the CDR3 is TGTGCCAGCAGTTACTCGAGCGTCCGGAGCACTGAAGCTTTCTTT. This gives the protein CASSYSSVRSTEAFF.

This sequence joins TRBV28 and TRBJ1-1; D is unresolved. CDR1 MDHEN and CDR2 SYDVKM come from the germline V gene. CDR3 length equals 12 residues. V was cut by 4 bases and J by 1 base, with 4 bases left in between. The chain's CDR3 is CASSWGNTEAFF. The CDR3 nucleotides are TGTGCCAGCAGTTGGGGGAACACTGAAGCTTTCTTT.

V and J are TRBV19 and TRBJ2-7; unclear D gene. The CDR3 contains 13 residues. Looked up from germline, CDR1 is LNHDA and CDR2 is SQIVND (reference sequence). V was cut by 8 bases and J by 0 bases, with 11 bases left in between. As DNA, the CDR3 is TGTGCCAGTGCGTGGGGAAGCTCCTACGAGCAGTACTTC. Translating it yields CASAWGSSYEQYF.

CDR3 bases: TGTGCCAGCAGCCCACCCTCAGATGAAGATACGCAGTATTTT. Protein: CASSPPSDEDTQYF. The J gene is TRBJ2-3, the V gene TRBV9, with unresolved D. The CDR3 is 14 residues long. V gave up 4 bases and J gave up 5 bases, with 14 bases separating them. Germline V CDR1 and CDR2: SGDLS, YYNGEE. The whole variable domain, remainder taken from reference TRBV9 and TRBJ2-3, is DSGVTQTPKHLITATGQRVTLRCSPRSGDLSVYWYQQSLDQGLQFLIQYYNGEERAKGNILERFSAQQFPDLHSELNLSSLELGDSALYFCASSPPSDEDTQYFGPGTRLTVL.

The CDR3 DNA follows: TGTGCCTGGAGGCGGGGGGTGGGAGATACGCAGTATTTT. Protein: CAWRRGVGDTQYF. The rearrangement links TRBV30 to TRBJ2-3; 8 bases fit TRBD2. The germline gives CDR1 GTSNPN, CDR2 SVGIG (reference sequence). The V segment lost 3 bases and the J segment 5 bases; nucleotides outside the gene matches: 4. This CDR3 is 13 amino acids long.

The sample holds a few counts of this clone. The chain joins TRBV6-5 to TRBJ2-5; no reliable D call. The CDR3 extends over 14 amino acids. The germline V gene encodes CDR1 MNHEY and CDR2 SVGAGI. V shed 0 bases and J shed 2 bases, with 7 bases lying between them. The CDR3 nucleotides are TGTGCCAGCAGTTACTCGAGTGGGCAAGAGACCCAGTACTTC. Its protein product is CASSYSSGQETQYF.